The present TCR beta chain was sequenced within a study of spatial heterogeneity in lung cancer. V shed 1 base and J 4 bases; nucleotides not matched to a gene: 2. The CDR3 loop spans 14 amino acids. The germline V gene encodes CDR1 SGHAT and CDR2 FQDESV (reference sequence). MiXCR, applied by TCRdb to the 5' RACE reads, yields one record per CDR3 protein. The sample lists nearly 95,000 distinct CDR3 sequences; approximately 20% were seen once. The time point is: blood at routine non-recurrence follow-up after resection. This specimen was PBMCs, taken at follow-up. The TCR comes from a male donor with early-stage non-small cell lung cancer. V and J are TRBV11-1 and TRBJ2-3, with 7 bases identical to TRBD1. The CDR3 DNA is TGTGCCAGCAGCTTAGACAGGGGCCCAGATACGCAGTATTTT. Its translation: CASSLDRGPDTQYF. Supplemented by reference TRBV11-1 and TRBJ2-3, the full variable domain reads EAEVAQSPRYKITEKSQAVAFWCDPISGHATLYWYRQILGQGPELLVQFQDESVVDDSQLPKDRFSAERLKGVDSTLKIQPAELGDSAMYLCASSLDRGPDTQYFGPGTRLTVL.